This is a list of T cell receptor beta chains from one sample in a study of T-cell reconstitution after alpha-beta-depleted transplantation in children. TCRdb re-called the PCR reads with MiXCR, one entry per CDR3 protein. The table shows more than 300,000 distinct CDR3 sequences, with 15% to 20% occurring only once. The sample consisted of PBMCs, mostly from graft donor cells, taken 360 days after TCRalphabeta/CD19-depleted stem cell transplant. These receptors were collected from a male patient between 2 and 15 years old who had a stem cell transplant for acute lymphoblastic leukemia, so the T cells may come from the graft donor. Each CDR3 is given with its conserved first and last residue. The D gene is left open where the match is weak. Clone sizes are given selectively: once, few, many, or a class where the clone is expanded.

clone size: many; J gene: TRBJ2-2; D gene: -; V gene: TRBV20-1; CDR3 DNA: TGCAGTGCCACACAGGGGAACACCGGGGAGCTGTTTTTT; CDR3 protein: CSATQGNTGELFF
clone size: -; J gene: TRBJ2-7; D gene: -; V gene: TRBV28; CDR3 DNA: TGTGCCAGCAGTTTCCAACTCATTTACGAGCAGTACTTC; CDR3 protein: CASSFQLIYEQYF
clone size: few; J gene: TRBJ2-7; D gene: -; V gene: TRBV29-1; CDR3 DNA: TGCAGCGTTGAGGGCAGTAGTGACGTCTCCTACGAGCAGTACTTC; CDR3 protein: CSVEGSSDVSYEQYF
clone size: -; J gene: TRBJ1-1; D gene: -; V gene: TRBV4-3; CDR3 DNA: TGCGCCAGCAGCCAAGAAGACAGAAAGGGCACTGAAGCTTTCTTT; CDR3 protein: CASSQEDRKGTEAFF
clone size: -; J gene: TRBJ2-6; D gene: TRBD2; V gene: TRBV2; CDR3 DNA: TGTGCCAGCAAGGGCACTAGCGTGAGCGGCTCTGGGGCCAACGTCCTGACTTTC; CDR3 protein: CASKGTSVSGSGANVLTF
clone size: -; J gene: TRBJ2-5; D gene: -; V gene: TRBV5-1; CDR3 DNA: TGCGCCAGCAGCTTGGTCAGGGCAGGCCAAGAGACCCAGTACTTC; CDR3 protein: CASSLVRAGQETQYF
clone size: once; J gene: TRBJ2-7; D gene: -; V gene: TRBV11-2; CDR3 DNA: TGTGCCAGCAGCTTAGTATCCAGGATGAGCTACGAGCAGTACTTC; CDR3 protein: CASSLVSRMSYEQYF
clone size: -; J gene: TRBJ2-6; D gene: TRBD2; V gene: TRBV13; CDR3 DNA: TGTGCCAGCAGCCTAGGACTAGCGGGAGGTAGTTCTGGGGCCAACGTCCTGACTTTC; CDR3 protein: CASSLGLAGGSSGANVLTF
clone size: many; J gene: TRBJ2-4; D gene: -; V gene: TRBV6-5; CDR3 DNA: TGTGCCAGCAGTAAGGACTGGAACATTCAGTACTTC; CDR3 protein: CASSKDWNIQYF
clone size: -; J gene: TRBJ2-3; D gene: TRBD2; V gene: TRBV11-2; CDR3 DNA: TGTGCCAGCAGCCCCGGCGGGAGGGCCGGCACAGATACGCAGTATTTT; CDR3 protein: CASSPGGRAGTDTQYF
clone size: few; J gene: TRBJ2-3; D gene: TRBD2; V gene: TRBV28; CDR3 DNA: TGTGCCAGCAGTTGGATGACTAGCGGGTACACAGATACGCAGTATTTT; CDR3 protein: CASSWMTSGYTDTQYF
clone size: many; J gene: TRBJ2-5; D gene: -; V gene: TRBV29-1; CDR3 DNA: TGCAGCGTTGAAAGTCTGGGGTGGGGGACCCAGTACTTC; CDR3 protein: CSVESLGWGTQYF
clone size: few; J gene: TRBJ2-7; D gene: -; V gene: TRBV7-9; CDR3 DNA: TGTGCCAGCAGCCCAGGGGACATAACCTACGAGCAGTACTTC; CDR3 protein: CASSPGDITYEQYF
clone size: -; J gene: TRBJ1-2; D gene: TRBD1; V gene: TRBV28; CDR3 DNA: TGTGCCAGCAGTTACACAGGGGCTCGTGGCTACACCTTC; CDR3 protein: CASSYTGARGYTF
clone size: many; J gene: TRBJ2-2; D gene: -; V gene: TRBV5-1; CDR3 DNA: TGCGCCAGCAGCTCACAGACATTCATACCGTTGACCGGGGAGCTGTTTTTT; CDR3 protein: CASSSQTFIPLTGELFF
clone size: -; J gene: TRBJ2-5; D gene: TRBD2; V gene: TRBV7-2; CDR3 DNA: TGTGCCAGCAGCCGTTCCAGCGGGAGGGGGCAAGAGACCCAGTACTTC; CDR3 protein: CASSRSSGRGQETQYF
clone size: -; J gene: TRBJ1-2; D gene: TRBD1; V gene: TRBV12-3/TRBV12-4; CDR3 DNA: TGTGCCAGCAGTTTAAAGGCTAGGGGGCTGCATGGCTACACCTTC; CDR3 protein: CASSLKARGLHGYTF
clone size: -; J gene: TRBJ1-1; D gene: TRBD1; V gene: TRBV19; CDR3 DNA: TGTGCCAGTAGTGTCCAGGGGGCGGTGAACACTGAAGCTTTCTTT; CDR3 protein: CASSVQGAVNTEAFF
clone size: -; J gene: TRBJ1-2; D gene: -; V gene: TRBV6-5; CDR3 DNA: TGTGCCAGCAGTTACGGGCCGTTCGGGGGCTACACCTTC; CDR3 protein: CASSYGPFGGYTF
clone size: few; J gene: TRBJ2-1; D gene: TRBD2; V gene: TRBV5-1; CDR3 DNA: TGCGCCAGCAGCCCCCTGGGGACTAACTACAATGAGCAGTTCTTC; CDR3 protein: CASSPLGTNYNEQFF
clone size: few; J gene: TRBJ2-1; D gene: TRBD1; V gene: TRBV7-6; CDR3 DNA: TGTGCCAGCAGCGACCCGGACAGGGCAAATGAGCAGTTCTTC; CDR3 protein: CASSDPDRANEQFF
clone size: -; J gene: TRBJ2-7; D gene: TRBD2; V gene: TRBV10-3; CDR3 DNA: TGTCCGCGGGCGGGGGTCGAGCAGTACTTC; CDR3 protein: CPRAGVEQYF
clone size: few; J gene: TRBJ2-4; D gene: -; V gene: TRBV12-3/TRBV12-4; CDR3 DNA: TGTGCCAGCAGGTATGGCGCGAACATTCAGTACTTC; CDR3 protein: CASRYGANIQYF
clone size: once; J gene: TRBJ1-1; D gene: TRBD1; V gene: TRBV7-6; CDR3 DNA: TGTGCCAGCAGGAAAACAGGGGACACTGAAGCTTTCTTT; CDR3 protein: CASRKTGDTEAFF
clone size: few; J gene: TRBJ1-6; D gene: -; V gene: TRBV19; CDR3 DNA: TGTGCCAGTAGTATACCAGGGGTAACACCCCTCCACTTT; CDR3 protein: CASSIPGVTPLHF
clone size: few; J gene: TRBJ2-4; D gene: TRBD2; V gene: TRBV11-2; CDR3 DNA: TGTGCCAGCAGCTTGGTGGGGACTACCCTACCGCGTGGAAACATTCAGTACTTC; CDR3 protein: CASSLVGTTLPRGNIQYF
clone size: -; J gene: TRBJ2-7; D gene: -; V gene: TRBV7-9; CDR3 DNA: TGTGCCAGCAGCACCGGACAGGAGCAGTACTTC; CDR3 protein: CASSTGQEQYF
clone size: -; J gene: TRBJ2-3; D gene: -; V gene: TRBV20-1; CDR3 DNA: TGCAGTGCGGAGACCCAGGGCCCAGATACGCAGTATTTT; CDR3 protein: CSAETQGPDTQYF
clone size: -; J gene: TRBJ2-7; D gene: TRBD1; V gene: TRBV28; CDR3 DNA: TGTGCCAGCAGTTTGAGGGACAGGGCCGTTCCGTTCCCGTGCGAGCAGTACTTC; CDR3 protein: CASSLRDRAVPFPCEQYF
clone size: -; J gene: TRBJ2-5; D gene: TRBD1; V gene: TRBV4-1; CDR3 DNA: TGCGCCAGCAGCCAAGATCAGGACAGGGCTTGGAAGACCCAGTACTTC; CDR3 protein: CASSQDQDRAWKTQYF
clone size: -; J gene: TRBJ1-5; D gene: -; V gene: TRBV20-1; CDR3 DNA: TGCAGTGCTAGAGAACCCGGGAGGGCCAATCAGCCCCAGCATTTT; CDR3 protein: CSAREPGRANQPQHF
clone size: -; J gene: TRBJ2-5; D gene: TRBD2; V gene: TRBV7-2; CDR3 DNA: TGTGCCAGCAGCTCGACTAGCGGAATTCAAGAGACCCAGTACTTC; CDR3 protein: CASSSTSGIQETQYF
clone size: few; J gene: TRBJ2-7; D gene: TRBD2; V gene: TRBV7-8; CDR3 DNA: TGTGCCAGCAGCTCGGTAGCGGGAGGGCCCCCTACCTACGAGCAGTACTTC; CDR3 protein: CASSSVAGGPPTYEQYF
clone size: many; J gene: TRBJ1-1; D gene: TRBD1; V gene: TRBV28; CDR3 DNA: TGTGCCAGCAGTTTCATCCCATCCCGGGACAGCGTCTATCGGGGCACTGAAGCTTTCTTT; CDR3 protein: CASSFIPSRDSVYRGTEAFF
clone size: -; J gene: TRBJ2-2; D gene: TRBD2; V gene: TRBV30; CDR3 DNA: TGTGCCTACTCTCTTAGCGGGAGAGGAACCGGGGAGCTGTTTTTT; CDR3 protein: CAYSLSGRGTGELFF
clone size: few; J gene: TRBJ2-7; D gene: -; V gene: TRBV4-3; CDR3 DNA: TGCGCCAGCAGCCAAGATAGGGGAACGGAACTCTACGAGCAGTACTTC; CDR3 protein: CASSQDRGTELYEQYF
clone size: -; J gene: TRBJ2-2; D gene: TRBD2; V gene: TRBV5-1; CDR3 DNA: TGCGCCAGCAAGACTAGCGTGAACACCGGGGAGCTGTTTTTT; CDR3 protein: CASKTSVNTGELFF
clone size: -; J gene: TRBJ2-1; D gene: -; V gene: TRBV20-1; CDR3 DNA: TGCAGTGCTTATCTAGCGCAATCCTACAATGAGCAGTTCTTC; CDR3 protein: CSAYLAQSYNEQFF
clone size: many; J gene: TRBJ2-1; D gene: -; V gene: TRBV12-3/TRBV12-4; CDR3 DNA: TGTGCCAGCAGGATACAAGAGGGTGAGCAGTTCTTC; CDR3 protein: CASRIQEGEQFF
clone size: -; J gene: TRBJ2-2; D gene: -; V gene: TRBV29-1; CDR3 DNA: TGCAGCGTCTGGAGCCGCGAGGGGCGATCGAACACCGGGGAGCTGTTTTTT; CDR3 protein: CSVWSREGRSNTGELFF
clone size: few; J gene: TRBJ2-5; D gene: -; V gene: TRBV7-3; CDR3 DNA: TGTGCCAGCAGCTTAGAGTCGGCCGAGACCCAGTACTTC; CDR3 protein: CASSLESAETQYF
clone size: -; J gene: TRBJ2-7; D gene: -; V gene: TRBV27; CDR3 DNA: TGTGCCAGCAGTTTATCGGGTGGGTCAGGGTTCACCGAGCAGTACTTC; CDR3 protein: CASSLSGGSGFTEQYF
clone size: few; J gene: TRBJ2-5; D gene: -; V gene: TRBV11-2; CDR3 DNA: TGTGCCAGCAGCCAAACGACCCTTTACTTC; CDR3 protein: CASSQTTLYF
clone size: -; J gene: TRBJ1-1; D gene: -; V gene: TRBV4-3; CDR3 DNA: TGCGCCAGCAGCCAATTAGATCGTGGGGGACATGAAGCTTTCTTT; CDR3 protein: CASSQLDRGGHEAFF
clone size: -; J gene: TRBJ1-2; D gene: TRBD1; V gene: TRBV29-1; CDR3 DNA: TGCAGCGTTGGTGGATCAGGGGGAGGCTACACCTTC; CDR3 protein: CSVGGSGGGYTF
clone size: many; J gene: TRBJ1-1; D gene: TRBD1; V gene: TRBV10-3; CDR3 DNA: TGTGCCATCAGGTCCGTGGGAGGGGGCTCGAACACTGAAGCTTTCTTT; CDR3 protein: CAIRSVGGGSNTEAFF
clone size: -; J gene: TRBJ1-1; D gene: -; V gene: TRBV29-1; CDR3 DNA: TGCAGCGTTGAAGAGGGGGAGGGGGGTTTCTTT; CDR3 protein: CSVEEGEGGFF
clone size: -; J gene: TRBJ2-3; D gene: -; V gene: TRBV6-2/TRBV6-3; CDR3 DNA: TGTGCCACCCCACCTTGGGACTCAGATACGCAGTATTTT; CDR3 protein: CATPPWDSDTQYF
clone size: many; J gene: TRBJ2-2; D gene: -; V gene: TRBV12-3/TRBV12-4; CDR3 DNA: TGTGCCAGCAGTTTCGACCCCACCGGGGAGCTGTTTTTT; CDR3 protein: CASSFDPTGELFF
clone size: few; J gene: TRBJ2-7; D gene: -; V gene: TRBV12-3/TRBV12-4; CDR3 DNA: TGTGCCAGCAGATCAGGCGGGCTTACCTACGAGCAGTACTTC; CDR3 protein: CASRSGGLTYEQYF
clone size: few; J gene: TRBJ2-4; D gene: -; V gene: TRBV3-1; CDR3 DNA: TGTGCCAGCAGCCAAATTGGTACAGGGGCCAAAAACATTCAGTACTTC; CDR3 protein: CASSQIGTGAKNIQYF
clone size: -; J gene: TRBJ2-7; D gene: -; V gene: TRBV4-1; CDR3 DNA: TGCGCCAGCAGCCAAAGGGACTCCCGTTCCTACGAGCAGTACTTC; CDR3 protein: CASSQRDSRSYEQYF
clone size: many; J gene: TRBJ1-1; D gene: TRBD1; V gene: TRBV9; CDR3 DNA: TGTGCCAGCAGCGCACAGGGGGGCACTGAAGCTTTCTTT; CDR3 protein: CASSAQGGTEAFF
clone size: -; J gene: TRBJ2-7; D gene: -; V gene: TRBV16; CDR3 DNA: TGTGCCAGCAGCCAACTCCCCGCCCTGAACAGGGTACGGGAGCAGTACTTC; CDR3 protein: CASSQLPALNRVREQYF
clone size: many; J gene: TRBJ1-5; D gene: TRBD1; V gene: TRBV5-1; CDR3 DNA: TGCGCCAGCAGCTGGGGGACAGGGGAGTATCAGCCCCAGCATTTT; CDR3 protein: CASSWGTGEYQPQHF